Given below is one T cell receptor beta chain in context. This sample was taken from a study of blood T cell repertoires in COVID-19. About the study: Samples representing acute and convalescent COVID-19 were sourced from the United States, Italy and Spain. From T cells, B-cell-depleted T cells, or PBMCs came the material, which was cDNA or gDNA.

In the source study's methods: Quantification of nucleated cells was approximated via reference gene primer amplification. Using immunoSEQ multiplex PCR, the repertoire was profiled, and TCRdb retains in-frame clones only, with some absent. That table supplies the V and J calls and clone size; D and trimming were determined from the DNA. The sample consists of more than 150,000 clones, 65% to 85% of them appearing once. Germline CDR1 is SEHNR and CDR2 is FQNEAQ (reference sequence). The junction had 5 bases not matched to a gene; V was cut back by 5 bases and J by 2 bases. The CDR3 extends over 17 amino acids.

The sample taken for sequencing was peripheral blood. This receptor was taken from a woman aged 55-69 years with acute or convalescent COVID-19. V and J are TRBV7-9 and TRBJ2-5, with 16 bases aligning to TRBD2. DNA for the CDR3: TGTGCCAGCAGCGCACCGGGACTAGCGGGGGGGCAAGAGACCCAGTACTTC. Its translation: CASSAPGLAGGQETQYF.